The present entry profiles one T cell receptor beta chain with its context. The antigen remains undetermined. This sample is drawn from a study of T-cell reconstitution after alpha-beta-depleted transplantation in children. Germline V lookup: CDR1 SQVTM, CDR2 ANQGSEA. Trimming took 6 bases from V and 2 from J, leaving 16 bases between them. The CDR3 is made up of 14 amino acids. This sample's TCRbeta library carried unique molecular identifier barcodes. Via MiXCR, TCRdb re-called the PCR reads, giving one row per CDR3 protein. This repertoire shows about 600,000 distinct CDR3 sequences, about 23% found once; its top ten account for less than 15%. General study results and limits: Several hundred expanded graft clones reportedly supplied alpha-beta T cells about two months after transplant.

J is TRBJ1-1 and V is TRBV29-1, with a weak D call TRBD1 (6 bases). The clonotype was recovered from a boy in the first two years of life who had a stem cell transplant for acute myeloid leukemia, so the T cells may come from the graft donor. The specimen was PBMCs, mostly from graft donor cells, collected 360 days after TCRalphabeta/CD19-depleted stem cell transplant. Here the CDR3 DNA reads TGCAGCGTCCGGGACACGGGAGGTAACACTGAAGCTTTCTTT. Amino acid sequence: CSVRDTGGNTEAFF. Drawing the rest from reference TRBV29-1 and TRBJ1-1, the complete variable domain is SAVISQKPSRDICQRGTSLTIQCQVDSQVTMMFWYRQQPGQSLTLIATANQGSEATYESGFVIDKFPISRPNLTFSTLTVSNMSPEDSSIYLCSVRDTGGNTEAFFGQGTRLTVV.